Listed below are T cell receptor beta chains from one sample, sequenced in a study of T cells in Graves' hyperthyroidism and ophthalmopathy. TCRdb analysed the multiplex PCR reads with MiXCR anew, one entry per CDR3 protein. Found here are 600,000 to 700,000 distinct CDR3 sequences, approximately 14% of them singletons; the top ten hold about 3.9%. Sequencing used blood. The receptors were sampled from a woman in her 40s with Graves' ophthalmopathy. CDR3s include the opening cysteine and the closing phenylalanine or tryptophan. D genes are given only for firm matches. Where a row states a size, it is once, few, many or the class of an expanded clone; other rows omit it.

TRBJ2-7 | 14 | few | TRBV29-1 | - | TGCAGCGTTGCCAAACAGGGACGGACCTACGAGCAGTACTTC | CSVAKQGRTYEQYF
TRBJ2-2 | 17 | many | TRBV11-2 | TRBD2 | TGTGCCAGCAGCTTAGGTACGACTAGCGGAAACACCGGGGAGCTGTTTTTT | CASSLGTTSGNTGELFF
TRBJ2-5 | 15 | many | TRBV7-2 | - | TGTGCCAGCAGCTTAGGGGGGTACAAACAAGAGACCCAGTACTTC | CASSLGGYKQETQYF
TRBJ1-1 | 13 | many | TRBV28 | - | TGTGCCAGCAGCTCCCTCCAGAGACCTGAAGCTTTCTTT | CASSSLQRPEAFF
TRBJ2-7 | 15 | many | TRBV9 | - | TGTGCCAGCAGCGTAGGGGGGTTTGGGCCTTACGAGCAGTACTTC | CASSVGGFGPYEQYF
TRBJ2-7 | 15 | many | TRBV5-1 | TRBD1 | TGCGCCAGCAGCTTGGGACAGGGGGCGCGAGGGGAGCAGTACTTC | CASSLGQGARGEQYF
TRBJ2-2 | 16 | - | TRBV5-5 | - | TGTGCCAGCAGCCTAGCCCCAGGGTTAGGCACCGGGGAGCTGTTTTTT | CASSLAPGLGTGELFF
TRBJ2-5 | 14 | many | TRBV29-1 | - | TGCAGCGTTGTAGGAGGGGGAGATTGGGAGACCCAGTACTTC | CSVVGGGDWETQYF
TRBJ2-7 | 13 | many | TRBV7-2 | - | TGTGCCAGCAGCTTAGCGTGGTCGGGCGAGCAGTACTTC | CASSLAWSGEQYF
TRBJ2-7 | 16 | few | TRBV5-1 | TRBD2 | TGCGCCAGCAGCTTGGCCTCTACTAGCGTCTTCTACGAGCAGTACTTC | CASSLASTSVFYEQYF
TRBJ2-2 | 14 | many | TRBV7-8 | - | TGTGCCAGCAGCGGTAGGACATCTACCGGGGAGCTGTTTTTT | CASSGRTSTGELFF
TRBJ2-2 | 15 | many | TRBV7-2 | TRBD2 | TGTGCCAGCAGCTTAGAGCTAGCGGTCACCGGGGAGCTGTTTTTT | CASSLELAVTGELFF
TRBJ1-2 | 12 | many | TRBV29-1 | - | TGCAGCGTTGAAGAGAACAGGGATGGCTACACCTTC | CSVEENRDGYTF
TRBJ1-5 | 14 | few | TRBV2 | - | TGTGCCAGCAGAGGAAGGACGGATAATCAGCCCCAGCATTTT | CASRGRTDNQPQHF
TRBJ1-5 | 13 | many | TRBV28 | - | TGTGCCAGCAGTGGTCCAGGGCGAGAGCCCCAGCATTTT | CASSGPGREPQHF
TRBJ2-7 | 12 | - | TRBV12-3/TRBV12-4 | - | TGTGCCAGCAGCACAGAATCCTACGAGCAGTACTTC | CASSTESYEQYF
TRBJ2-2 | 13 | - | TRBV12-3/TRBV12-4 | TRBD2 | TGTGCCAGCGAGCGGGAGGGCCCCGGGGAGCTGTTTTTT | CASEREGPGELFF
TRBJ2-2 | 14 | many | TRBV20-1 | TRBD1 | TGCAGTGCTAGAGGGGCTACAGGGGCCGGGGAGCTGTTTTTT | CSARGATGAGELFF
TRBJ2-5 | 16 | many | TRBV11-1 | - | TGTGCCAGCAGCTATAGAGGACCACATATCTTGGAGACCCAGTACTTC | CASSYRGPHILETQYF
TRBJ1-1 | 16 | many | TRBV20-1 | TRBD1 | TGCAGTGCTAGAGCCACAATACAGGGGGACGGCACTGAAGCTTTCTTT | CSARATIQGDGTEAFF
TRBJ2-7 | 15 | - | TRBV6-1 | TRBD2 | TGTGCCAGCAGTCCAGCGGGGAAAAGCTCCTACGAGCAGTACTTC | CASSPAGKSSYEQYF
TRBJ2-7 | 15 | few | TRBV12-3/TRBV12-4 | TRBD2 | TGTGCCAGCAGTTCTAGCGGCCTAGGCTCCTACGAGCAGTACTTC | CASSSSGLGSYEQYF
TRBJ2-7 | 15 | - | TRBV6-1 | TRBD2 | TGTGCCAGCAGGGCGGAGACTAGCGGGGATTACGAGCAGTACTTC | CASRAETSGDYEQYF
TRBJ1-1 | 15 | many | TRBV19 | - | TGTGCCAGTAAGGGCCTTATGGACAGCAACACTGAAGCTTTCTTT | CASKGLMDSNTEAFF
TRBJ2-7 | 13 | many | TRBV28 | - | TGTGCCAGCAGTTTATTATCCGATTACGAGCAGTACTTC | CASSLLSDYEQYF
TRBJ2-2 | 16 | - | TRBV7-8 | - | TGTGCCAGCAGCTTAGCGCCCGGGATGTATACCGGGGAGCTGTTTTTT | CASSLAPGMYTGELFF
TRBJ2-1 | 15 | - | TRBV27 | TRBD2 | TGTGCCAGCAGTTTAGTCCTAGCGGGAGATAAAGAGCAGTTCTTC | CASSLVLAGDKEQFF
TRBJ1-2 | 12 | many | TRBV12-3/TRBV12-4 | TRBD1 | TGTGCCAGCAGTGGAGTGACAGGGAGGAGCACCTTC | CASSGVTGRSTF
TRBJ1-1 | 14 | many | TRBV12-5 | TRBD1 | TGTGCTAGTGGTTTGCAGGGGGGGGACACTGAAGCTTTCTTT | CASGLQGGDTEAFF
TRBJ1-5 | 15 | few | TRBV12-3/TRBV12-4 | - | TGTGCCAGCAGTTTGGTCCAGACCCCTAATCAGCCCCAGCATTTT | CASSLVQTPNQPQHF
TRBJ2-7 | 14 | - | TRBV10-3 | TRBD1 | TGTGCCATCAGCGGGGAGACAGGGGCCGGCGAGCAGTACTTC | CAISGETGAGEQYF
TRBJ2-5 | 13 | few | TRBV5-5 | - | TGTGCCAGCAGCTTGGAAGGGGACGGGGCCCAGTACTTC | CASSLEGDGAQYF
TRBJ2-2 | 14 | many | TRBV20-1 | - | TGCAGTGCTGGGGTTGATAAGAACACCGGGGAGCTGTTTTTT | CSAGVDKNTGELFF
TRBJ2-7 | 12 | many | TRBV7-9 | - | TGTGCCAGCAGTTTTAGCTCCTACGAGCAGTACTTC | CASSFSSYEQYF
TRBJ2-2 | 15 | many | TRBV20-1 | - | TGCAGTGCTAGTGGTAACGGGGCAAACACCGGGGAGCTGTTTTTT | CSASGNGANTGELFF
TRBJ2-7 | 17 | many | TRBV12-5 | - | TGTGCTAGTGGGTCCTATCCCAGCGAGATACACTCCTACGAGCAGTACTTC | CASGSYPSEIHSYEQYF
TRBJ1-5 | 13 | many | TRBV19 | - | TGTGCCAGTAGTGTGCAGAGCAATCAGCCCCAGCATTTT | CASSVQSNQPQHF
TRBJ2-2 | 17 | many | TRBV6-4 | TRBD1 | TGTGCCAGCAGTGACCTACAGGGGCGCATAAGAACCGGGGAGCTGTTTTTT | CASSDLQGRIRTGELFF
TRBJ2-7 | 16 | many | TRBV28 | TRBD2 | TGTGCCAGCAGTTTGTCTAGCGGGAGTGGGATTGACGAGCAGTACTTC | CASSLSSGSGIDEQYF
TRBJ1-1 | 13 | few | TRBV6-5 | - | TGTGCCAGCACCCATCTTTGGGACACTGAAGCTTTCTTT | CASTHLWDTEAFF
TRBJ2-5 | 14 | - | TRBV5-1 | TRBD2 | TGCGCCAGCAGCGTAGCGGGATCCCAAGAGACCCAGTACTTC | CASSVAGSQETQYF
TRBJ2-3 | 15 | few | TRBV27 | - | TGTGCCAGCAGTTGGTCCTCTATTAGCACAGATACGCAGTATTTT | CASSWSSISTDTQYF
TRBJ2-5 | 16 | many | TRBV24-1 | - | TGTGCCACCAGTGACGTCGGGGCAGGGTCCGAAGAGACCCAGTACTTC | CATSDVGAGSEETQYF
TRBJ1-2 | 15 | many | TRBV4-1 | TRBD1 | TGCGCCAGCAGCCAAGGACAGGGGGCGGGCTATGGCTACACCTTC | CASSQGQGAGYGYTF
TRBJ1-5 | 15 | - | TRBV19 | - | TGTGCCAGTGCCCGGGGGGAAGGTGGCAATCAGCCCCAGCATTTT | CASARGEGGNQPQHF
TRBJ2-5 | 14 | many | TRBV28 | - | TGTGCCAGCAGTTTAGTCCTCTCTGGCGAGACCCAGTACTTC | CASSLVLSGETQYF
TRBJ2-7 | 14 | many | TRBV6-5 | - | TGTGCCAGCAGTTACTCTGGGCCGGTTTACGAGCAGTACTTC | CASSYSGPVYEQYF
TRBJ1-2 | 19 | many | TRBV15 | TRBD1 | TGTGCCACCAGCAGATCCCCCGGACAGGCGATACCAGCTAACTATGGCTACACCTTC | CATSRSPGQAIPANYGYTF
TRBJ1-1 | 14 | many | TRBV30 | TRBD1 | TGTGCCTGGAGTGAAACTACAGGGGTCACTGAAGCTTTCTTT | CAWSETTGVTEAFF
TRBJ2-7 | 15 | many | TRBV6-1 | - | TGTGCCAGCAGTGAAGTTGCGGCAGCCTCCTACGAGCAGTACTTC | CASSEVAAASYEQYF
TRBJ2-5 | 12 | many | TRBV2 | - | TGTGCCAGCAGTGAATGGGAAGAGACCCAGTACTTC | CASSEWEETQYF
TRBJ2-7 | 13 | few | TRBV4-3 | - | TGCGCCAGCAGCCAAGAAGGTCCGTCCGAGCAGTACTTC | CASSQEGPSEQYF
TRBJ1-1 | 13 | many | TRBV20-1 | TRBD1 | TGCAGTGCTAGACGGGACAGGGGGACTGAAGCTTTCTTT | CSARRDRGTEAFF
TRBJ2-5 | 14 | - | TRBV19 | - | TGTGCCAGTATTGGCGTTGGGAGATGGGAGACCCAGTACTTC | CASIGVGRWETQYF
TRBJ1-1 | 14 | few | TRBV3-1 | - | TGTGCCAGCAGCCAAGGGTCTGCGAACACTGAAGCTTTCTTT | CASSQGSANTEAFF
TRBJ1-1 | 13 | many | TRBV20-1 | - | TGCAGTGTCCCCAGGGTTGGGAACACTGAAGCTTTCTTT | CSVPRVGNTEAFF
TRBJ2-5 | 18 | few | TRBV5-1 | TRBD2 | TGCGCCAGCAGCTCCGGGGGGACTAGCATCCCTCTGGGGGAGACCCAGTACTTC | CASSSGGTSIPLGETQYF